These 17 T cell receptor beta chains were all obtained from the same sample, sequenced in a study of cytomegalovirus exposure and HLA in healthy donors. Primers: 60 Vbeta forward and 13 Jbeta reverse. Clones were read by immunoSEQ multiplex PCR, and TCRdb kept only the in-frame ones, dropping some. The sample contains approximately 90,000 clones, 65% to 80% of which appear only once. The specimen was PBMCs. The receptors shown here come from a woman in her 50s in good health and CMV-seropositive.

This sequence joins TRBV2 and TRBJ2-6, with D unclear. Germline assignment: CDR1 SNHLY and CDR2 FYNNEI. Trimming pared 4 bases from V and 2 bases from J, leaving 12 bases between. CDR3 length equals 16 residues. This chain's CDR3 is CASSGGRRTGANVLTF. CDR3 in DNA: TGTGCCAGCAGTGGAGGCAGACGTACTGGGGCCAACGTCCTGACTTTC.

This chain joins TRBV5-6 and TRBJ1-2; TRBD1 might be the D (5 bases). Deletions cut 0 bases from V and 3 bases from J, with 9 bases between. The germline gives CDR1 SGHDT, CDR2 YYEEEE. The CDR3 sequence is 14 residues long. The CDR3 DNA is TGTGCCAGCAGCTTGGCTGGCAGGGACTATGGCTACACCTTC. Translating it yields CASSLAGRDYGYTF.

This clone has only a few counts. This chain joins TRBV30 and TRBJ2-7, with 8 bases fitting TRBD1. Germline loops: CDR1 GTSNPN, CDR2 SVGIG (reference sequence). The length of the CDR3 is 15 residues. With 7 bases clipped from V and 4 bases from J, the junction kept 15 bases outside the gene matches. CDR3 loop: CASTSRTGLNYEQYF. The CDR3 bases are TGTGCCTCCACCAGCCGGACAGGGTTGAATTACGAGCAGTACTTC. The whole variable domain, remainder taken from reference TRBV30 and TRBJ2-7, is SQTIHQWPATLVQPVGSPLSLECTVEGTSNPNLYWYRQAAGRGLQLLFYSVGIGQISSEVPQNLSASRPQDRQFILSSKKLLLSDSGFYLCASTSRTGLNYEQYFGPGTRLTVT.

This clone appeared a few times. The rearrangement joins TRBV6-1 to TRBJ1-1, with D uncertain. CDR1 and CDR2 from the germline V gene are MNHNS and SASEGT. V lost 8 bases, J lost 1 base, and 5 bases lay in between. CDR3 length equals 11 residues. Written as DNA, the CDR3 is TGTGCCAGCGAGTCGAACACTGAAGCTTTCTTT. Its translation is CASESNTEAFF.

This chain joins TRBV11-2 and TRBJ2-5, with 7 bases that match TRBD1. CDR3 length: 15 residues. Unmatched junction bases numbered 13, after V lost 7 bases and J lost 5 bases. Germline V CDR1 and CDR2: SGHAT, FQNNGV. CDR3 DNA: TGTGCCAGCACCCGTAGGGGGCCTACCGGGGAGACCCAGTACTTC. As protein: CASTRRGPTGETQYF.

This clone has only a few counts. The gene calls are TRBV11-3 and TRBJ2-2; D may be TRBD1 (5 bases). Germline CDR1 SGHNT, CDR2 YENEEA. Trimming took 7 bases from V and 4 from J, leaving 10 bases between them. The CDR3 has 13 residues. The CDR3 DNA sequence: TGTGCCAGCACAGCAGGGTTCACCGGGGAGCTGTTTTTT. As protein: CASTAGFTGELFF.

This sequence joins TRBV10-3 and TRBJ2-7; no reliable D call. Between the trimmed V and J ends, which lost 3 bases and 5 bases, there was a span of 5 bases. Germline CDR1 is ENHRY and CDR2 is SYGVKD. CDR3 length: 11 amino acids. The CDR3 nucleotides are TGTGCCATCAGTGAACAAAACGAGCAGTACTTC. It codes for CAISEQNEQYF.

CDR3 residues: CASSYVRGRVGEQYF. CDR3 DNA: TGTGCCAGCAGTTACGTCAGGGGGCGCGTGGGGGAGCAGTACTTC. V gene TRBV6-5 combines with J gene TRBJ2-7, with 8 bases fitting TRBD1. The CDR3 has 15 amino acids. Germline CDR1 is MNHEY and CDR2 is SVGAGI. The V and J ends lost 2 bases and 7 bases, in that order; junction bases with no gene match: 10.

V gene TRBV19 combines with J gene TRBJ2-1, with TRBD2 identical over 12 bases. The germline gives CDR1 LNHDA, CDR2 SQIVND (reference sequence). Losses at the gene ends were 5 bases for V and 11 bases for J; bases not matched to a gene: 16. CDR3 length equals 17 residues. CDR3 nucleotides: TGTGCCAGTAGTCCAACCACTAGCGGGAGGCCGACGCGCCAGCAGTTCTTC. Its protein product is CASSPTTSGRPTRQQFF.

The chain employs TRBV2 and TRBJ2-3, with D possibly being TRBD2 (5 bases). CDR1 is SNHLY, CDR2 FYNNEI, per germline. This CDR3 comprises 15 residues. V shed 4 bases and J shed 0 bases, with 11 bases lying between them. The CDR3 DNA reads TGTGCCAGCAGTGTCTCTGCGGGCAGCACAGATACGCAGTATTTT. Its protein product is CASSVSAGSTDTQYF.

V is TRBV6-6 and J is TRBJ1-5; the match to TRBD1 covers 8 bases. Germline V gives CDR1 MNHNY, CDR2 SVGAGI (reference sequence). The V and J ends lost 5 bases and 4 bases, in that order; junction bases with no gene match: 7. This CDR3 spans 15 amino acids. This chain's CDR3 is CASSPPGQVNQPQHF. CDR3 coding DNA: TGTGCCAGCAGTCCCCCGGGACAGGTGAATCAGCCCCAGCATTTT.

The chain has TRBV27 and TRBJ2-5, with 7 bases aligning to TRBD1. The CDR3 consists of 13 residues. Germline CDR1 and CDR2: MNHEY and SMNVEV (reference sequence). J lost 5 bases, V lost 2 bases, and 2 bases had no gene match. CDR3 residues: CASSLLGQETQYF. The CDR3 region has the DNA TGTGCCAGCAGTTTACTGGGACAGGAGACCCAGTACTTC.

This clone showed up just a few times. V and J are TRBV5-1 and TRBJ2-3; 9 nucleotides agree with TRBD1. The CDR3 has 15 residues. The trim removed 4 bases at V and 4 bases at J, leaving 7 bases unmatched. Germline V CDR1 and CDR2: SGHRS, YFSETQ. Here the CDR3 reads CASSKGQGNADTQYF. CDR3 DNA sequence: TGCGCCAGCAGCAAGGGACAGGGAAACGCAGATACGCAGTATTTT.

The V call is TRBV7-9, the J call TRBJ2-2; D gene unclear. Per germline, CDR1 SEHNR and CDR2 FQNEAQ (reference sequence). V was shortened by 3 bases and J by 7 bases, with 12 bases between the two germline ends. The CDR3 is made up of 14 amino acids. The CDR3 loop reads CASSFLTGIGELFF. The CDR3 region has the DNA TGTGCCAGCAGCTTCTTAACCGGTATCGGGGAGCTGTTTTTT. The whole variable domain, filled in from reference TRBV7-9 and TRBJ2-2, reads DTGVSQNPRHKITKRGQNVTFRCDPISEHNRLYWYRQTLGQGPEFLTYFQNEAQLEKSRLLSDRFSAERPKGSFSTLEIQRTEQGDSAMYLCASSFLTGIGELFFGEGSRLTVL.

This chain links TRBV6-5 with TRBJ1-1; D is possibly TRBD1 (6 bases). The germline V gene has CDR1 MNHEY and CDR2 SVGAGI. CDR3 size: 12 residues. With 7 bases removed from V and 7 bases from J, the gap between germline ends came to 13 bases. CDR3 in amino acids: CASTVPGVEAFF. The CDR3 DNA is TGTGCCAGCACAGTCCCAGGGGTTGAAGCTTTCTTT.

This chain uses TRBV9 with TRBJ2-2, with D perhaps matching TRBD2 (6 bases). Trimming took off 2 bases at V and 4 bases at J, with 12 bases between the two ends. Germline CDR1 is SGDLS and CDR2 is YYNGEE. This CDR3 has 15 amino acids. CDR3 residues: CASSVEGGSTGELFF. In DNA, the CDR3 is TGTGCCAGCAGCGTGGAGGGAGGAAGCACCGGGGAGCTGTTTTTT. The full variable domain, in which reference TRBV9 and TRBJ2-2 provide the parts outside the CDR3, is DSGVTQTPKHLITATGQRVTLRCSPRSGDLSVYWYQQSLDQGLQFLIQYYNGEERAKGNILERFSAQQFPDLHSELNLSSLELGDSALYFCASSVEGGSTGELFFGEGSRLTVL.

The V and J genes are TRBV11-2 and TRBJ1-2; 7 bases fit TRBD1. CDR1 and CDR2 from the germline V gene are SGHAT and FQNNGV. The V and J ends lost 4 bases and 8 bases, in that order; junction bases with no gene match: 7. This CDR3 contains 13 residues. CDR3: CASSSYTGEGYTF. The CDR3 DNA is TGTGCCAGCAGCTCTTATACAGGGGAAGGCTACACCTTC. Complete variable domain (other parts from reference TRBV11-2 and TRBJ1-2): EAGVAQSPRYKIIEKRQSVAFWCNPISGHATLYWYQQILGQGPKLLIQFQNNGVVDDSQLPKDRFSAERLKGVDSTLKIQPAKLEDSAVYLCASSSYTGEGYTFGSGTRLTVV.